This T cell receptor (beta chain) was sequenced in a study of blood T cells in healthy people across ages. Germline CDR1 MDHEN, CDR2 SYDVKM. The CDR3 runs 15 residues. V shed 1 base and J shed 0 bases, with 4 bases lying between them. Through a sample-barcoded 5' primer and a J-beta primer mix, a second PCR was run for about 6 to 11 cycles. MiXCR, run by TCRdb on the 5' RACE reads, gives a single entry per CDR3 protein. This sample has approximately 780,000 distinct CDR3 sequences; around a quarter occur once, and the top ten carry about 3%. This clonotype was observed a few times. These same records also appear under a second study, on T cells of mothers and their children.

This chain links TRBV28 with TRBJ2-6; D gene ambiguous. The material sequenced was blood. This clonotype originated in a boy younger than 18 in good health. The CDR3 region is CASSLFDSGANVLTF. The CDR3 DNA sequence: TGTGCCAGCAGTTTATTTGACTCTGGGGCCAACGTCCTGACTTTC.